The T cell receptor beta chain described here comes from a study of cytomegalovirus exposure and HLA in healthy donors. The wider study: HLA-typed donors were the source of about 85 million unique TCRs, which an early data release held.

Use of 60 Vbeta and 13 Jbeta primers characterized the PCR. Profiled with immunoSEQ multiplex PCR; TCRdb holds only in-frame clones, not every one. Here the sample spans 100,000 to 150,000 clones, roughly 66% being singletons. This clone was seen once. Its cognate antigen is unknown. The study's findings and limits: An observed cluster of highly shared sequence variants was recorded as a likely sequencing artifact. The sole available immune exposure information was CMV serostatus. Cytomegalovirus-associated TCR beta chains were listed, numbering 164.

The CDR3 has 13 amino acids. The junction had 6 bases not matched to a gene; V was cut back by 10 bases and J by 4 bases. Germline lookup yields CDR1 SNHLY and CDR2 FYNNEI. The rearrangement uses TRBV2 and TRBJ2-5, with 10 bases aligning to TRBD1. The sequenced sample consisted of PBMCs. This clonotype was sampled from a man aged 55 to 70 in good health and CMV-seropositive. This CDR3 reads CAKTGGEGETQYF. For the CDR3, the DNA is TGTGCCAAGACAGGGGGCGAAGGAGAGACCCAGTACTTC.